These 24 T cell receptor beta chains share one sample of origin, sequenced in a study of blood T cells in healthy people across ages. A second PCR of roughly 7 to 11 cycles used a sample-barcoded 5' primer and a J-beta primer mix. TCRdb re-called the 5' RACE reads through MiXCR, storing one row per CDR3 protein. The sample has approximately 800,000 distinct CDR3 sequences; 35% to 40% are singletons. Sequencing used blood. The receptors shown here come from a man between 18 and 35 years old in good health.

The chain employs TRBV12-3 or TRBV12-4 and TRBJ1-1; D may be TRBD1 (6 bases). CDR3 length: 15 amino acids. Between the trimmed V and J ends, which lost 5 bases and 4 bases, there was a span of 17 bases. In DNA, the CDR3 is TGTGCCAGCAGTGTCGGGGGGGCGCGAGGCACTGAAGCTTTCTTT. Its protein product is CASSVGGARGTEAFF.

V and J are TRBV6-6 and TRBJ2-4, with 13 bases identical to TRBD2. The J call may be wrong; the DNA end is better matched by TRBJ2-7. The CDR3 is made up of 15 amino acids. In germline, CDR1 is MNHNY, CDR2 SVGAGI (reference sequence). CDR3 nucleotides: TGTGCCAGCAGTGGGACTAGCGGGACACCCTACGAGCAGTACTTC. Its protein is CASSGTSGTPYEQYF.

In DNA form, the CDR3 reads TGTGCCAGCAGCCTCCCAGGGACAGGACCCTTCCTCTATGGCTACACCTTC. Its translation: CASSLPGTGPFLYGYTF. The gene calls are TRBV7-2 and TRBJ1-2, with 8 bases matching TRBD1. Germline loops: CDR1 SGHTA, CDR2 FQGNSA. The CDR3 spans 17 residues. Unmatched junction bases numbered 15, after V lost 5 bases and J lost 4 bases.

CDR3 protein: CASKNMGQYNEQFF. In DNA, the CDR3 is TGTGCCAGCAAGAATATGGGACAATACAATGAGCAGTTCTTC. V gene TRBV27 combines with J gene TRBJ2-1; D possibly corresponds to TRBD1 (6 bases). CDR3 length: 14 residues. Trimming cost V 7 bases and J 4 bases, with 14 bases left between them. Germline-derived CDR1 and CDR2 are MNHEY and SMNVEV (reference sequence).

The chain carries TRBV30 and TRBJ2-1, with D perhaps given as TRBD1 or TRBD2 (6 bases each). The CDR3 totals 14 residues. Germline V lookup: CDR1 GTSNPN, CDR2 SVGIG (reference sequence). With 0 bases removed from V and 7 bases from J, the gap between germline ends came to 13 bases. CDR3 in DNA: TGTGCCTGGAGTGTGGGGGGCGCGTTGAATGAGCAGTTCTTC. Its translation: CAWSVGGALNEQFF.

This chain joins TRBV20-1 and TRBJ2-4; 10 positions match TRBD2. The DNA end is a closer match to TRBJ2-7, so the J assignment may be wrong. The CDR3 spans 13 residues. CDR1 is DFQATT, CDR2 SNEGSKA, per germline (reference sequence). The CDR3 spells CSAPPSGGYEQYF. The CDR3 nucleotides are TGCAGTGCCCCACCTAGCGGGGGATACGAGCAGTACTTC.

The chain carries TRBV10-3 and TRBJ2-7, with D perhaps matching TRBD2 (6 bases). This CDR3 is 15 amino acids long. V was pared by 11 bases and J by 0 bases, with 20 bases between. Germline lookup yields CDR1 ENHRY and CDR2 SYGVKD. The CDR3 is CALHPFAGTSYEQYF. In nucleotides, the CDR3 is TGTGCCCTCCATCCATTTGCGGGGACCTCCTACGAGCAGTACTTC.

This clonotype appeared many times. The CDR3, as DNA: TGTGCCAGCAGTTCCCCAGGGGGGTTTGGCTACACCTTC. This translates into CASSSPGGFGYTF. This rearrangement joins TRBV12-3 or TRBV12-4 to TRBJ1-2; 7 bases fit TRBD1. Trimming cost V 4 bases and J 7 bases; bases outside gene matches: 6. The length of the CDR3 is 13 residues.

The genes are TRBV4-1 and TRBJ2-3; D gene ambiguous. V was clipped by 1 base and J by 7 bases, with 15 bases between them. Germline CDR1 MGHRA, CDR2 YSYEKL. This CDR3 region has 15 residues. In nucleotides, the CDR3 is TGCGCCAGCAGCCAAGGTCCAGCAGAGTCGTATACGCAGTATTTT. Residues: CASSQGPAESYTQYF.

For the CDR3, the DNA is TGCAGTGCTAGAGATCGGGACAGGACCTACTACAATGAGCAGTACTTC. Amino acids: CSARDRDRTYYNEQYF. The chain links TRBV20-1 to TRBJ2-7; the match to TRBD1 covers 8 bases. Per the germline V gene, CDR1 is DFQATT and CDR2 is SNEGSKA (reference sequence). The V gene end was trimmed by 0 bases and the J gene end by 7 bases; junction bases not matched to a gene: 14. The CDR3 has 16 amino acids.

As for this clonotype: Just one base apart from a much larger clone, this may be a read error. This sequence joins TRBV3-1 and TRBJ2-1; D is possibly TRBD2 (6 bases). V lost 1 base and J lost 13, with 17 bases in between. The germline V gene encodes CDR1 LGHDT and CDR2 YNNKEL (reference sequence). The CDR3 totals 14 residues. For the CDR3, the DNA is TGTGCCAGCAGCCAAGGCGGGGCCGGGGAGACCCAGTTCTTC. The encoded protein is CASSQGGAGETQFF.

This chain uses TRBV20-1 with TRBJ1-5; maybe TRBD1 (6 bases). Germline loops: CDR1 DFQATT, CDR2 SNEGSKA (reference sequence). The V gene lost 3 bases and the J gene lost 0 bases, with 12 bases spanning the gap. The CDR3 length is 15 residues. CDR3 amino acids: CSASPGATSNQPQHF. The CDR3 nucleotides read TGCAGTGCTAGTCCGGGGGCGACTAGCAATCAGCCCCAGCATTTT.

The J gene is TRBJ2-2, the V gene TRBV2; TRBD1 might be the D (5 bases). Trimming removed 8 bases from V and 4 bases from J, with 11 bases in between. The CDR3 consists of 13 residues. Germline V CDR1 and CDR2: SNHLY, FYNNEI. CDR3 DNA: TGTGCCAGCCTCCAGGGCCCCACCGGGGAGCTGTTTTTT. This translates into CASLQGPTGELFF.

The J gene is TRBJ2-5, the V gene TRBV25-1; 8 bases fit TRBD2. The trim removed 3 bases at V and 5 bases at J, leaving 8 bases unmatched. The CDR3 spans 15 residues. Germline CDR1 is MGHDK and CDR2 is SYGVNS. The DNA of the CDR3 is TGTGCCAGCAGTGATGCCGGGGGGGCTGGGGAGACCCAGTACTTC. Translating it yields CASSDAGGAGETQYF.

This clonotype was counted only a few times. This chain links TRBV12-3 or TRBV12-4 with TRBJ1-2; no definite D call. The CDR3 sequence is 14 residues long. V shed 6 bases and J shed 2 bases, with 13 bases lying between them. CDR3 region: CASSPDGPNYGYTF. CDR3 DNA: TGTGCCAGCAGCCCGGATGGACCGAACTATGGCTACACCTTC.

This clonotype has only a few counts. The chain uses TRBV4-1 and TRBJ2-3; D is undetermined. V gave up 4 bases and J gave up 2 bases, with 16 bases separating them. In germline, CDR1 is MGHRA, CDR2 YSYEKL. This CDR3 region has 16 residues. This CDR3 is CASSPIVNVITDTQYF. CDR3 nucleotides: TGCGCCAGCAGCCCAATAGTAAATGTTATCACAGATACGCAGTATTTT.

The rearrangement links TRBV12-3 or TRBV12-4 to TRBJ2-2; D tentatively fits TRBD1 or TRBD2 (6 bases each). V was trimmed by 3 bases and J by 2 bases, leaving 10 bases between them. This CDR3 has 15 residues. CDR3 DNA: TGTGCCAGCAGTTTGGGGGGCCTCAACACCGGGGAGCTGTTTTTT. Residues: CASSLGGLNTGELFF.

Many counts were recorded for this clonotype. The CDR3 DNA follows: TGTGCCAGCAGTTTCCAGGGGTTTGGCAGAAGTGATACGCAGTATTTT. It translates to CASSFQGFGRSDTQYF. The V call is TRBV28, the J call TRBJ2-3, with D possibly matching TRBD1 (6 bases). Germline CDR1 and CDR2: MDHEN and SYDVKM. The CDR3 totals 16 residues. Trimming pared 3 bases from V and 6 bases from J, leaving 19 bases between.

The CDR3 loop reads CASSFSQGASQPQHF. The CDR3 nucleotides read TGTGCCAGCAGTTTTAGTCAGGGGGCTAGTCAGCCCCAGCATTTT. The chain carries TRBV12-3 or TRBV12-4 and TRBJ1-5, with 8 bases fitting TRBD1. V lost 3 bases, J lost 6 bases, and 7 bases stayed unmatched. The length of the CDR3 is 15 residues.

With regard to this clonotype: Relative to the germline gene, one junction end is altered; a read error may explain this. The rearrangement uses TRBV5-6 and TRBJ2-1; 7 bases are shared with TRBD1. The CDR3 totals 16 residues. Germline V CDR1 and CDR2: SGHDT, YYEEEE. The CDR3 coding sequence is TGTGCCAGCAGCGCAATCCGGGACAGTTCCTACAATGAGCGGTTCTTC. The encoded protein is CASSAIRDSSYNERFF. Combining the CDR3 with reference TRBV5-6 and TRBJ2-1 gives the whole variable domain DAGVTQSPTHLIKTRGQQVTLRCSPKSGHDTVSWYQQALGQGPQFIFQYYEEEERQRGNFPDRFSGHQFPNYSSELNVNALLLGDSALYLCASSAIRDSSYNERFFGPGTRLTVL.

This clonotype has a handful of counts. The gene calls are TRBV10-2 and TRBJ1-1; no clear D gene. Germline V gives CDR1 WSHSY, CDR2 SAAADI. Trimming stripped 2 bases from V and 6 bases from J, with 10 bases between. This CDR3 has 13 amino acids. CDR3 nucleotide sequence: TGCGCCAGCAGTGAGGGCCCCGGGGCTGAAGCTTTCTTT. Its protein is CASSEGPGAEAFF.

Concerning this clonotype: One junction end disagrees with the germline gene, perhaps due to a read error. This chain connects TRBV12-3 or TRBV12-4 to TRBJ2-5; the D call may be TRBD1 or TRBD2 (5 bases each). The CDR3 totals 13 residues. Written as DNA, the CDR3 is TGTGCCAGCAGAACGGGACGGGCGACTGAGCAGAACTTC. It translates to CASRTGRATEQNF.

This clonotype was counted between two and nine times. V is TRBV29-1 and J is TRBJ2-5; D may be TRBD1 or TRBD2 (5 bases each). Trimming took off 6 bases at V and 5 bases at J, with 10 bases between the two ends. This CDR3 is 11 amino acids long. The germline gives CDR1 SQVTM, CDR2 ANQGSEA. The CDR3 region has the DNA TGCAGCGTCGGACGGGGCGAGACCCAGTACTTC. Amino acids: CSVGRGETQYF.

The chain recombines TRBV5-1 with TRBJ2-3; D gene uncertain. The ends were cut back, 4 bases at V and 2 bases at J, with 11 bases in the middle. The length of the CDR3 is 14 residues. Germline-derived CDR1 and CDR2 are SGHRS and YFSETQ. CDR3 protein: CASSVEHTTDTQYF. The CDR3 DNA reads as TGCGCCAGCAGCGTGGAACATACCACAGATACGCAGTATTTT.